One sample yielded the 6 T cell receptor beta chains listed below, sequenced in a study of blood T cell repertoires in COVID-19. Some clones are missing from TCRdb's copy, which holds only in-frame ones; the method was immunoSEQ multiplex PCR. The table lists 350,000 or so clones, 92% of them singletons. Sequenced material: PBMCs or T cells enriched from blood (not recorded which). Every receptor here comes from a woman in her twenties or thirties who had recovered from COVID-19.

The DNA of the CDR3 is TGTGCCAGCAGTTCACTCCGGGACAGGGGTCACTATGGCTACACCTTC. This gives the protein CASSSLRDRGHYGYTF. The chain has TRBV6-5 and TRBJ1-2; 10 positions agree with TRBD1. Germline CDR1 reads MNHEY; CDR2 reads SVGAGI. This CDR3 contains 16 residues. Trimming at V came to 4 bases and at J to 3 bases, leaving 8 bases not matched to a gene.

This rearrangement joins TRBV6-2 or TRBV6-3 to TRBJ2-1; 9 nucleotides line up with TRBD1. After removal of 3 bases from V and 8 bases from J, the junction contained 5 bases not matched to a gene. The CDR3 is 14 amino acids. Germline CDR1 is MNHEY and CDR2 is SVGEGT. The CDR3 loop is CASSYLGQGHEQFF. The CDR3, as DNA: TGTGCCAGCAGTTATTTGGGACAGGGCCATGAGCAGTTCTTC.

The CDR3 spells CASSRPGQGYQPQHF. CDR3 nucleotides: TGTGCCAGCAGCCGACCGGGACAGGGGTATCAGCCCCAGCATTTT. The J gene is TRBJ1-5, the V gene TRBV28; 10 nucleotides match TRBD1. The CDR3 loop spans 15 amino acids. Germline-derived CDR1 and CDR2 are MDHEN and SYDVKM. Trimming removed 6 bases from V and 5 bases from J; junction bases left unmatched: 7.

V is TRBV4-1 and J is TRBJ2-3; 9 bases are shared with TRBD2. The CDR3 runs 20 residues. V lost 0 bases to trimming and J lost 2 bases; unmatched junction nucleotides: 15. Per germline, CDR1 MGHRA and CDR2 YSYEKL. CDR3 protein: CASSQDREFGLAGITDTQYF. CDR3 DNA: TGCGCCAGCAGCCAAGATCGGGAGTTCGGGCTAGCGGGGATCACAGATACGCAGTATTTT.

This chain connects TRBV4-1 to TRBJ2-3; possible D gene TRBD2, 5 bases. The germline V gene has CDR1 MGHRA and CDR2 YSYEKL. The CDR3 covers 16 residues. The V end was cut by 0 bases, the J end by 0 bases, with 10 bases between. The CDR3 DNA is TGCGCCAGCAGCCAAGATCTGAGGACTAGCACAGATACGCAGTATTTT. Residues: CASSQDLRTSTDTQYF.

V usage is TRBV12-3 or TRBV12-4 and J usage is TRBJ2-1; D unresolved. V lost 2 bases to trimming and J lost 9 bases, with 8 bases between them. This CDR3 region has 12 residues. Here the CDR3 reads CASSLYRGEQFF. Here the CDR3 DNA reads TGTGCCAGCAGTTTATATCGAGGTGAGCAGTTCTTC.